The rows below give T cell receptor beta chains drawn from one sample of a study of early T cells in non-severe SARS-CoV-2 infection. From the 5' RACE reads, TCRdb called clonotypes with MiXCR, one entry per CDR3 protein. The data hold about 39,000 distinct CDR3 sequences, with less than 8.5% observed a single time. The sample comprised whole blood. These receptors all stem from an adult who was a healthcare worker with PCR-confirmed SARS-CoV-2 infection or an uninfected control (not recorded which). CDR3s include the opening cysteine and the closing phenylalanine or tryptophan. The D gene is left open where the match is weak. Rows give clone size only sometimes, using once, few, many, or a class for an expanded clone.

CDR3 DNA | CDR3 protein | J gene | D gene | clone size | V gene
TGTGCCAGCAGCTGTATCCCCTCGGGACAGTGCGATCAGCCCCAGCATTTT | CASSCIPSGQCDQPQHF | TRBJ1-5 | TRBD1 | few | TRBV11-3
TGTGCCAGCAGTTACTCCGAGTACTACAATGAGCAGTTCTTC | CASSYSEYYNEQFF | TRBJ2-1 | . | . | TRBV6-2/TRBV6-3
TGTGCCACCAGTGGGGGACAGGTTCAGCCCCAGCATTTT | CATSGGQVQPQHF | TRBJ1-5 | TRBD1 | few | TRBV24-1
TGCAGCGCTCACAGGGTTACTAATGAAAAACTGTTTTTT | CSAHRVTNEKLFF | TRBJ1-4 | . | many | TRBV29-1
TGTGCCAGCAGCTTAGGCCCCGGGACAGAAAGCTCCTACGAGCAGTACTTC | CASSLGPGTESSYEQYF | TRBJ2-7 | TRBD1 | . | TRBV11-2
TGTGCCAGCAGCTTAGCCAGGGGTACTGAAGCTTTCTTT | CASSLARGTEAFF | TRBJ1-1 | . | . | TRBV7-2
TGCAGTGCTAGCCGGACGGGTAATGAGCAGTTCTTC | CSASRTGNEQFF | TRBJ2-1 | . | few | TRBV20-1
TGTGCCATCAGTGAGATTGGCAGCCAGAACACTGAAGCTTTCTTT | CAISEIGSQNTEAFF | TRBJ1-1 | . | many | TRBV10-3
TGTGCCAGCAGTTTGAGCAGTCACTTAAGCTACGAGCAGTACTTC | CASSLSSHLSYEQYF | TRBJ2-7 | . | many | TRBV12-3/TRBV12-4
TGTGCCAGCAGCCAAGAGGCCAGACGGAATCAGCCCCAGCATTTT | CASSQEARRNQPQHF | TRBJ1-5 | . | many | TRBV4-2
TGCGCCAGCAGCCAAGATCCGGGGTACACCATATATTTT | CASSQDPGYTIYF | TRBJ1-3 | . | many | TRBV4-3
TGTGCCAGCAACTGGGGTAGCTCCTACAATGAGCAGTTCTTC | CASNWGSSYNEQFF | TRBJ2-1 | . | . | TRBV2
TGTGCTAGTGGTTTTGGGAATGAGCAGTTCTTC | CASGFGNEQFF | TRBJ2-1 | . | few | TRBV12-5
TGCAGTGCTAAGAACCGACTAGGGGAAGAGACCCAGTACTTC | CSAKNRLGEETQYF | TRBJ2-5 | . | many | TRBV20-1
TGTGCCAGCAGCTTAGGGCGAGATCATCGCAATCAGCCCCAGCATTTT | CASSLGRDHRNQPQHF | TRBJ1-5 | . | few | TRBV7-9
TGTGCCACCAGTGATACCCGAGGAGCGGGGGGGCTTGTTGAGCAGTTCTTC | CATSDTRGAGGLVEQFF | TRBJ2-1 | TRBD2 | . | TRBV24-1
TGTGCCAGCAGTAGACTAGCGGGGTCTTTCTACGAGCAGTACTTC | CASSRLAGSFYEQYF | TRBJ2-7 | TRBD2 | few | TRBV12-3/TRBV12-4
TGTGCCAGCAGCATCCTGGGTAGGCGGGAGAGAGGGTTTCCGAACACTGAAGCTTTCTTT | CASSILGRRERGFPNTEAFF | TRBJ1-1 | . | . | TRBV7-2
TGTGCCAGCAGCCCCCAAGGCTACGAGCAGTACTTC | CASSPQGYEQYF | TRBJ2-7 | . | many | TRBV3-1
TGTGCCAGCAGCACGCCGGGACAGGGAATCGACGGCTACACCTTC | CASSTPGQGIDGYTF | TRBJ1-2 | TRBD1 | few | TRBV28
TGTGCCAGCAGCTTTATTGAGGGGACTGAAGCTTTCTTT | CASSFIEGTEAFF | TRBJ1-1 | . | . | TRBV7-9
TGCGCCAGCAGTTTGATCTCCGGGACAGGGGGCGATGAGCAGTTCTTC | CASSLISGTGGDEQFF | TRBJ2-1 | TRBD1 | . | TRBV5-1
TGTGCCATCAGTGAGACCGAGGACAGGGGGCTCCCTAATTCACCCCTCCACTTT | CAISETEDRGLPNSPLHF | TRBJ1-6 | TRBD1 | many | TRBV10-3
TGTGCCAGCGGTACGACTAGCGGGGGTCGCGAGCAGTACTTC | CASGTTSGGREQYF | TRBJ2-7 | TRBD2 | . | TRBV3-1
TGTGCCGTCCCGACAGGGTCCGAGCAGTACTTC | CAVPTGSEQYF | TRBJ2-7 | TRBD1 | many | TRBV28
TGTGCCAGCAGTTGCCAGGACGAGGGCTCCTACGAGCAGTACTTC | CASSCQDEGSYEQYF | TRBJ2-7 | . | many | TRBV28
TGCGCCAGCAGCCAGATACAGGGGGCGCAGGGCGGGGAGCTGTTTTTT | CASSQIQGAQGGELFF | TRBJ2-2 | TRBD1 | few | TRBV4-3
TGTGCCAGCAGCTTAAGGACAGGGGATGGCTACACCTTC | CASSLRTGDGYTF | TRBJ1-2 | TRBD1 | many | TRBV7-6
TGCAGTGCTAGAGACCCGGTAAGGGGTTCCGAGCAGTACTTC | CSARDPVRGSEQYF | TRBJ2-7 | . | many | TRBV20-1
TGTGCCAGCAGCCCGGGCGGGGGGCCAAGGGATACGCAGTATTTT | CASSPGGGPRDTQYF | TRBJ2-3 | TRBD2 | . | TRBV4-2
TGTGCCAGCAGCCAAGGCGACTATTCCGCTACGCAGTATTTT | CASSQGDYSATQYF | TRBJ2-3 | . | few | TRBV14
TGCAGTGCTAGAACGACACCTTCACCCCTCCACTTT | CSARTTPSPLHF | TRBJ1-6 | . | many | TRBV20-1
TGTGCCAGCAGCCTTGGACAGGGCTTCGAGCAGTACTTC | CASSLGQGFEQYF | TRBJ2-7 | TRBD1 | few | TRBV28
TGTGCCAGCAGCTCACCCCGAGAGTCTGGGGCCAACGTCCTGACTTTC | CASSSPRESGANVLTF | TRBJ2-6 | . | few | TRBV28
TGTGCCAGCAGCGCCCGCGGGAAGTCCTACGAGCAGTACTTC | CASSARGKSYEQYF | TRBJ2-7 | . | few | TRBV2
TGTGCCAGCAGTTCCGGAGCGGGGGGCCCGACAGATACGCAGTATTTT | CASSSGAGGPTDTQYF | TRBJ2-3 | TRBD2 | . | TRBV7-2
TGCAGTGCTTCCCGGTCGAGAACCTTGAACACTGAAGCTTTCTTT | CSASRSRTLNTEAFF | TRBJ1-1 | . | many | TRBV20-1
TGTGCCAGCAGATCTACAGGGGCCACTGAAGCTTTCTTT | CASRSTGATEAFF | TRBJ1-1 | TRBD1 | few | TRBV5-5
TGTGCCAGCAGCGTGGTCGGGGTAGGTACGCATGAGCAGTTCTTC | CASSVVGVGTHEQFF | TRBJ2-1 | . | . | TRBV7-8
TGCGCCAGCAGCTTGGCGGGACAGCCTTTCGACAATGAGCAGTTCTTC | CASSLAGQPFDNEQFF | TRBJ2-1 | TRBD1 | many | TRBV5-1
TGTGCCAGCTTGACAGGGACGGGGACCCAGTACTTC | CASLTGTGTQYF | TRBJ2-5 | TRBD1 | . | TRBV28
TGCAGTGCCAGTGGACAGGGCCTATCCGAGGAGCAGTACTTC | CSASGQGLSEEQYF | TRBJ2-7 | TRBD1 | many | TRBV20-1
TGTGCCACCGGACGGAGAAACACTGAAGCTTTCTTT | CATGRRNTEAFF | TRBJ1-1 | . | few | TRBV24-1
TGCAGCGTTCTCCCAGGAGAGACCCAGTACTTC | CSVLPGETQYF | TRBJ2-5 | . | many | TRBV29-1
TGCAGCGTGCCCTCCCACACGCAGTATTTT | CSVPSHTQYF | TRBJ2-3 | . | many | TRBV29-1
TGTGCCACCAGGTTTGGACTAGTGAACACCGGGGAGCTGTTTTTT | CATRFGLVNTGELFF | TRBJ2-2 | TRBD2 | few | TRBV15
TGCGCCAGCAGCCAAGATAAGTCGGGGGGCCCGTGGTCACCCCTCCACTTT | CASSQDKSGGPWSPLHF | TRBJ1-6 | . | . | TRBV4-3
TGCAGTGCTAGCAGGACAGTAGATACGCAGTATTTT | CSASRTVDTQYF | TRBJ2-3 | . | . | TRBV20-1
TGTGCCAGCAGAGGTGGGACAGGGCTACGCGAGCAGTACTTC | CASRGGTGLREQYF | TRBJ2-7 | TRBD1 | . | TRBV27
TGTGCCAGCAGTTCCCCCTGGGGGGATCGCGAGACCCAGTACTTC | CASSSPWGDRETQYF | TRBJ2-5 | . | few | TRBV25-1
TGTGCCAGCAGCTCGAACAGGGAAGATACGCAGTATTTT | CASSSNREDTQYF | TRBJ2-3 | . | many | TRBV7-2
TGTGCCAGCAGTTCGGGACAGCCCTACGAGCAGTACTTC | CASSSGQPYEQYF | TRBJ2-7 | TRBD1 | many | TRBV12-3/TRBV12-4
TGCGCCAGCAGCCAGGCTACGAGAGGCGGACACTATGGCTACACCTTC | CASSQATRGGHYGYTF | TRBJ1-2 | . | many | TRBV4-3
TGCAGTGCTAGCGGAGACGGGACAGCCTATTCCAGTCGCTACGAGCAGTACTTC | CSASGDGTAYSSRYEQYF | TRBJ2-7 | TRBD1 | many | TRBV20-1
TGTGCCAGCAGCTTAGGGTTAGCGGGGGAATCTGAGCAGTTCTTC | CASSLGLAGESEQFF | TRBJ2-1 | TRBD2 | . | TRBV7-9
TGCAGCGTTGTTGGGACCGTCTATAGGGCCTACGAGCAGTACTTC | CSVVGTVYRAYEQYF | TRBJ2-7 | . | few | TRBV29-1
TGCGCCAGCAGCCAAGGTTGGGGAGCAGGAAACACCATATATTTT | CASSQGWGAGNTIYF | TRBJ1-3 | . | many | TRBV4-1
TGCAGTGCTAGAGGGGGGACTAGCGGGCTGAACATTCAGTACTTC | CSARGGTSGLNIQYF | TRBJ2-4 | TRBD2 | . | TRBV20-1
TGTGCCTGGAGTGGGAGACGGGGGCCCTATAGCAATCAGCCCCAGCATTTT | CAWSGRRGPYSNQPQHF | TRBJ1-5 | . | many | TRBV30